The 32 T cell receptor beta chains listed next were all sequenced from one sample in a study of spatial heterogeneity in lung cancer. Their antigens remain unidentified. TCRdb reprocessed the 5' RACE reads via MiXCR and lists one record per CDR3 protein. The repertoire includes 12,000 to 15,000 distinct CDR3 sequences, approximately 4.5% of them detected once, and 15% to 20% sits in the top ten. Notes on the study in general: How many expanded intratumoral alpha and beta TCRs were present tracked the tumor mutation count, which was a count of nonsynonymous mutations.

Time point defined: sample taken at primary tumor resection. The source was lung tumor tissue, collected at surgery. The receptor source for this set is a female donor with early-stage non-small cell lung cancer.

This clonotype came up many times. The CDR3 nucleotides are TGTGCCTGGAGTCTCGGGGATGGAAACAATCAGCCCCAGCATTTT. Its protein is CAWSLGDGNNQPQHF. The rearrangement joins TRBV30 to TRBJ1-5; D not certain. From germline, CDR1 is GTSNPN and CDR2 SVGIG (reference sequence). V dropped 2 bases and J dropped 3 bases, with 14 bases sitting between them. The CDR3 totals 15 residues.

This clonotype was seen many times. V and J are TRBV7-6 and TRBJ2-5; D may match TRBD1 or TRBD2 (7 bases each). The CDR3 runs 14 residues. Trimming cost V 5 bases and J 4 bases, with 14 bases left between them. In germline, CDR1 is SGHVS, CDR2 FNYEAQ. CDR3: CASSPRGGVETQYF. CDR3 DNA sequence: TGTGCCAGCAGCCCCAGGGGGGGGGTAGAGACCCAGTACTTC. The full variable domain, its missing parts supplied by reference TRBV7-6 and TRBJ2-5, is GAGVSQSPRYKVTKRGQDVALRCDPISGHVSLYWYRQALGQGPEFLTYFNYEAQQDKSGLPNDRFSAERPEGSISTLTIQRTEQRDSAMYRCASSPRGGVETQYFGPGTRLLVL.

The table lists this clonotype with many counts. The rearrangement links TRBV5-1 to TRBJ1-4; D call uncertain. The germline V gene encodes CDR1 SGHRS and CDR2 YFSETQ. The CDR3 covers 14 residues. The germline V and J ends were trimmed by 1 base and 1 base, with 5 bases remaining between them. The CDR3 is CASSLLGTNEKLFF. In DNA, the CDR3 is TGCGCCAGCAGCTTGCTCGGAACTAATGAAAAACTGTTTTTT. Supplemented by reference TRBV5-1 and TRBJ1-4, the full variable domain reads KAGVTQTPRYLIKTRGQQVTLSCSPISGHRSVSWYQQTPGQGLQFLFEYFSETQRNKGNFPGRFSGRQFSNSRSEMNVSTLELGDSALYLCASSLLGTNEKLFFGSGTQLSVL.

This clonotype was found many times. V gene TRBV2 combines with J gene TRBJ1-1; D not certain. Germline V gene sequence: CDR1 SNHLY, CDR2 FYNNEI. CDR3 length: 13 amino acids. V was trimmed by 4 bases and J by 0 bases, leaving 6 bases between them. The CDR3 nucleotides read TGTGCCAGCAGTGTATCGCTGAACACTGAAGCTTTCTTT. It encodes CASSVSLNTEAFF. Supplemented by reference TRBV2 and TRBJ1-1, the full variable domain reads EPEVTQTPSHQVTQMGQEVILRCVPISNHLYFYWYRQILGQKVEFLVSFYNNEISEKSEIFDDQFSVERPDGSNFTLKIRSTKLEDSAMYFCASSVSLNTEAFFGQGTRLTVV.

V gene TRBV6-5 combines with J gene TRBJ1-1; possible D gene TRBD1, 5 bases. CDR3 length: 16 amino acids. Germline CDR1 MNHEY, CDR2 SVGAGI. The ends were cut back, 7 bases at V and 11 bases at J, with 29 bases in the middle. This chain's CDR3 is CASTPQSRSGNKRAFF. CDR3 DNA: TGTGCCAGCACCCCCCAAAGTCGGTCAGGGAACAAGCGCGCTTTCTTT.

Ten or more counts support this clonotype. The CDR3: CASSYKLTEAFF. CDR3 coding DNA: TGTGCCAGCAGTTACAAACTCACTGAAGCTTTCTTT. V is TRBV6-2 or TRBV6-3 and J is TRBJ1-1; D gene uncertain. The germline CDR1 and CDR2 sequences are MNHEY and SVGEGT. CDR3 length equals 12 residues. Trimming pared 2 bases from V and 4 bases from J, leaving 5 bases between.

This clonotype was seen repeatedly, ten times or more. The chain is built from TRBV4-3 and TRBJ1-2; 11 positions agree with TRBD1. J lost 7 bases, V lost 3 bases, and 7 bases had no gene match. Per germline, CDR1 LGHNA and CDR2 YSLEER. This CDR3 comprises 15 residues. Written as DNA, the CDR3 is TGCGCCAGCAGCCAGGGGACAGGGGGTGTACGTGGCTACACCTTC. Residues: CASSQGTGGVRGYTF.

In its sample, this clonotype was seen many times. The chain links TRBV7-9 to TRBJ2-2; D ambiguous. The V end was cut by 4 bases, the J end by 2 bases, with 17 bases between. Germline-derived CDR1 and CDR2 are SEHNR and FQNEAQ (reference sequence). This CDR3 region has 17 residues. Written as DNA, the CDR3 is TGTGCCAGCAGCTCAGGCCAAGCGAATACAAACACCGGGGAGCTGTTTTTT. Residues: CASSSGQANTNTGELFF. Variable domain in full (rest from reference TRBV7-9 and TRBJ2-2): DTGVSQNPRHKITKRGQNVTFRCDPISEHNRLYWYRQTLGQGPEFLTYFQNEAQLEKSRLLSDRFSAERPKGSFSTLEIQRTEQGDSAMYLCASSSGQANTNTGELFFGEGSRLTVL.

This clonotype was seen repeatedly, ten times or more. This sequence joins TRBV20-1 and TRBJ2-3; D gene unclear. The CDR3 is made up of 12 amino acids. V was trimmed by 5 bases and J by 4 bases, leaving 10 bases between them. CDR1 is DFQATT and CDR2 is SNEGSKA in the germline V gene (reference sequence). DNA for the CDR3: TGCAGTGCTTTACCCAACGCAGATACGCAGTATTTT. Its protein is CSALPNADTQYF.

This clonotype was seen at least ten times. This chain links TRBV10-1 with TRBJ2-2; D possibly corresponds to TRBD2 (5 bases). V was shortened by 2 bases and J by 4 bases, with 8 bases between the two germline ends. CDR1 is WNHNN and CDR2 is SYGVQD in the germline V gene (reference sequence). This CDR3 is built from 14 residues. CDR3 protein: CASSEIRGTGELFF. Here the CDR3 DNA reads TGCGCCAGCAGTGAGATTCGGGGCACCGGGGAGCTGTTTTTT.

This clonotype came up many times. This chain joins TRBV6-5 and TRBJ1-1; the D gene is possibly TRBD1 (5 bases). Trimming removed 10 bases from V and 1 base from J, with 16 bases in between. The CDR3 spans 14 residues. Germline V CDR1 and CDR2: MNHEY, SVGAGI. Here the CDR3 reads CATRRDLSNTEAFF. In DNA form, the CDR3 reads TGTGCCACCAGAAGGGACCTGTCGAACACTGAAGCTTTCTTT.

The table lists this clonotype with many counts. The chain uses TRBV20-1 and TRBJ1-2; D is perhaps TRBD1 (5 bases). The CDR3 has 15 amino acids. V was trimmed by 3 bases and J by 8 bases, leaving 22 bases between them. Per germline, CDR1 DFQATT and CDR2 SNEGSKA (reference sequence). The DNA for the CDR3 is TGCAGTGCTAGTTCTCGTGGGGGAATACTATGGGGCTACACCTTC. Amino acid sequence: CSASSRGGILWGYTF.

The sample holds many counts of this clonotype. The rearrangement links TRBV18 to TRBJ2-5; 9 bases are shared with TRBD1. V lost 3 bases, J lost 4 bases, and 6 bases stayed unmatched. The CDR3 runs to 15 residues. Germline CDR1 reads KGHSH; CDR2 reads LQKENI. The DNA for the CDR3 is TGTGCCAGCTCACCCGACAGGGGGAGTAGAGAGACCCAGTACTTC. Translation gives CASSPDRGSRETQYF.

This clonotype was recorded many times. The CDR3 reads CASTQGGQYITYGYTF. The CDR3 DNA sequence: TGTGCCAGCACCCAGGGGGGACAGTATATTACGTATGGCTACACCTTC. V usage is TRBV7-2 and J usage is TRBJ1-2; TRBD1 matches at 7 bases. In germline, CDR1 is SGHTA, CDR2 FQGNSA. The CDR3 has 16 amino acids. V shed 7 bases, J shed 5 bases, and the junction held 16 bases outside the gene matches.

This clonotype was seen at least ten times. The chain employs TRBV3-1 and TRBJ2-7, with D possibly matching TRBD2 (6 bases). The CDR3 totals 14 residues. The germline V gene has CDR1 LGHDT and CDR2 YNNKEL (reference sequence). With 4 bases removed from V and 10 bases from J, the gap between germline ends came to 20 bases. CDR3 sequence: CASSPPGVQQSQYF. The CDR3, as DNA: TGTGCCAGCAGCCCTCCGGGGGTCCAGCAGTCTCAGTACTTC.

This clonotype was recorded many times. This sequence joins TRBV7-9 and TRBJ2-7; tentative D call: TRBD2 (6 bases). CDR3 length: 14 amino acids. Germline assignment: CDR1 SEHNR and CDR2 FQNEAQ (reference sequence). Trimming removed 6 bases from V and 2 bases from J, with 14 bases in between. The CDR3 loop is CASSFSGVTYEQYF. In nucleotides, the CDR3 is TGTGCCAGCAGTTTCTCGGGAGTCACCTACGAGCAGTACTTC.

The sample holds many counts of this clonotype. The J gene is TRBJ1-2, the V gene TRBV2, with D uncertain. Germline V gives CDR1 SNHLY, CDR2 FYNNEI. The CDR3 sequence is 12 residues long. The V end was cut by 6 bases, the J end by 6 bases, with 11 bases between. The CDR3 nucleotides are TGTGCCAGCAGGATTACCCAGGATGGCTACACCTTC. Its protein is CASRITQDGYTF.

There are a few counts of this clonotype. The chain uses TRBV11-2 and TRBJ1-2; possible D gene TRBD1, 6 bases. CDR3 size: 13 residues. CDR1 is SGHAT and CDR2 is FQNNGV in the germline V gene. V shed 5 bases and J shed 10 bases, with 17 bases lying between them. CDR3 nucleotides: TGTGCCAGCAGCCTGATTCAACAGGGAGACTACACCTTC. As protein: CASSLIQQGDYTF.

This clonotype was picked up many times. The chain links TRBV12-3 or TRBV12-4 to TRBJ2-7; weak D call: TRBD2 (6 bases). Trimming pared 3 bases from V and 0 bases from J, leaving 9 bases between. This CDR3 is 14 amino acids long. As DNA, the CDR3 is TGTGCCAGCAGTTTGGTCGGGAGCTCCTACGAGCAGTACTTC. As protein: CASSLVGSSYEQYF.

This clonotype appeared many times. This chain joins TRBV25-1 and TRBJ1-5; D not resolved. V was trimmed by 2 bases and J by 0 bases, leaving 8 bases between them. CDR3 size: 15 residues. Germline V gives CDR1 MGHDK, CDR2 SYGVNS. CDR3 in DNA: TGTGCCAGCAGTGAAGGGAGTTATAGCAATCAGCCCCAGCATTTT. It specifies CASSEGSYSNQPQHF.

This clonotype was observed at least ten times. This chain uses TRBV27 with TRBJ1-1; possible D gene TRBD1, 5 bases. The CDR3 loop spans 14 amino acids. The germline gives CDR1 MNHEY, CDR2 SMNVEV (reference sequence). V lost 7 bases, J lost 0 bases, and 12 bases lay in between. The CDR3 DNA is TGTGCCAGCAATGGGGGGATAATGAACACTGAAGCTTTCTTT. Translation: CASNGGIMNTEAFF.

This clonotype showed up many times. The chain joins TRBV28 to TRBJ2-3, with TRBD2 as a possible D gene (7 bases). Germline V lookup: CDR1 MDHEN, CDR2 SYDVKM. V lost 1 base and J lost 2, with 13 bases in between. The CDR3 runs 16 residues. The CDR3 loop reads CASSLFAAGATDTQYF. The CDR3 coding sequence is TGTGCCAGCAGTTTATTTGCGGCGGGGGCCACAGATACGCAGTATTTT.

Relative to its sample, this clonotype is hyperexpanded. The CDR3 DNA reads TGTGCCAGCAGCTTAGACAGGGTTGATGGCTACACCTTC. It yields the protein CASSLDRVDGYTF. The chain recombines TRBV11-2 with TRBJ1-2; D might be TRBD1 (5 bases). Germline V gene data show CDR1 as SGHAT and CDR2 as FQNNGV. V was clipped by 0 bases and J by 6 bases, with 8 bases between them. This CDR3 comprises 13 residues.

The CDR3 nucleotides read TGTGCCAGCAGCTTAGATTACGACTCTCTAGCCAAAAACATTCAGTACTTC. It is translated as CASSLDYDSLAKNIQYF. J is TRBJ2-4 and V is TRBV11-2; D is undetermined. This CDR3 has 17 amino acids. Germline CDR1 is SGHAT and CDR2 is FQNNGV. Between the trimmed V and J ends, which lost 0 bases and 0 bases, there was a span of 12 bases. The entire variable domain, with the rest obtained from reference TRBV11-2 and TRBJ2-4, is as follows: EAGVAQSPRYKIIEKRQSVAFWCNPISGHATLYWYQQILGQGPKLLIQFQNNGVVDDSQLPKDRFSAERLKGVDSTLKIQPAKLEDSAVYLCASSLDYDSLAKNIQYFGAGTRLSVL.

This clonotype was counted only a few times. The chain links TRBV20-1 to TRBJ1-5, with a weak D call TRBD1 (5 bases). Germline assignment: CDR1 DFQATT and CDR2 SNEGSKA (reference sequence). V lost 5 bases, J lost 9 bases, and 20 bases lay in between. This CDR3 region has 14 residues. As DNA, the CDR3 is TGCAGTGCTGAGACCGGGACCCCGGTTAGGCCCCAGCATTTT. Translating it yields CSAETGTPVRPQHF.

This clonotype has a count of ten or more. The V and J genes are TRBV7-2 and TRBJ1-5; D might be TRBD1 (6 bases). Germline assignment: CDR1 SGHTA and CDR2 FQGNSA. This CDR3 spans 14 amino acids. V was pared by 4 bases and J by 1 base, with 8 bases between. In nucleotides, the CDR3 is TGTGCCAGCAGCTCAGGACAGAGCAATCAGCCCCAGCATTTT. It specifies CASSSGQSNQPQHF.

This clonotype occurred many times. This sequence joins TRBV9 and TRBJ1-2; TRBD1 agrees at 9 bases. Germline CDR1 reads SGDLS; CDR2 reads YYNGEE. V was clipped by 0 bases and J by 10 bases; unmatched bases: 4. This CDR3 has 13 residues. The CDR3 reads CASSVGGTGSYTF. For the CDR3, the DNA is TGTGCCAGCAGCGTAGGAGGGACAGGGTCCTACACCTTC.

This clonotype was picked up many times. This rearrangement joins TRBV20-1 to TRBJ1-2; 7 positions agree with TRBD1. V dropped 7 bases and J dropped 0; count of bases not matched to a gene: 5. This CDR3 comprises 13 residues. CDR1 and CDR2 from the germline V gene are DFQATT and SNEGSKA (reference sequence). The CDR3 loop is CSVWTGTNYGYTF. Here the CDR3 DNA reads TGCAGTGTTTGGACAGGCACTAACTATGGCTACACCTTC.

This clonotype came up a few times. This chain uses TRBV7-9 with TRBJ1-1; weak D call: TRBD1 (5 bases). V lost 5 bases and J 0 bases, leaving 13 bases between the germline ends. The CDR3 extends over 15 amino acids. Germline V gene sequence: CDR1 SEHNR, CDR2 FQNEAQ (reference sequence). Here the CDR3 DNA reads TGTGCCAGCAGCCCCAGGGTCTGGATGAACACTGAAGCTTTCTTT. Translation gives CASSPRVWMNTEAFF.

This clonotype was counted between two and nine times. The CDR3 DNA sequence: TGCAGTGCTAGAAATATTTATAATGAAAAACTGTTTTTT. Amino acids: CSARNIYNEKLFF. The gene calls are TRBV20-1 and TRBJ1-4, with no clear D. V gave up 2 bases and J gave up 4 bases, with 8 bases separating them. Germline loops: CDR1 DFQATT, CDR2 SNEGSKA (reference sequence). This CDR3 is 13 amino acids long.

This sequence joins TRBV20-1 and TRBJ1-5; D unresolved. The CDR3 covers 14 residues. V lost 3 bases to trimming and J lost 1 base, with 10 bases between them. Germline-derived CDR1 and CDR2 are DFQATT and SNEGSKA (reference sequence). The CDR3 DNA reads TGCAGTGCTAGCGTGGGGTTGAGCAATCAGCCCCAGCATTTT. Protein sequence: CSASVGLSNQPQHF.

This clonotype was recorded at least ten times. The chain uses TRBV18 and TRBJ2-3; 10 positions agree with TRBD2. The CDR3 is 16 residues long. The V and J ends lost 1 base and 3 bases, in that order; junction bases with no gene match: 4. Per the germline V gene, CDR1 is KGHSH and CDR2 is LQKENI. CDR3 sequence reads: CASSPRPSGGTDTQYF. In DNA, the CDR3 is TGTGCCAGCTCACCACGCCCTAGCGGGGGTACAGATACGCAGTATTTT.